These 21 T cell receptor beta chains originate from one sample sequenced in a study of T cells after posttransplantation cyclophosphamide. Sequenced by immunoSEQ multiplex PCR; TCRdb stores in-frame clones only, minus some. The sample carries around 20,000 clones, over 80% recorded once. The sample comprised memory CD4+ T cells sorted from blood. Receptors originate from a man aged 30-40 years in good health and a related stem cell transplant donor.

The CDR3 is CASSFPGSTEAFF. The CDR3 nucleotides read TGCGCCAGCAGCTTCCCCGGGTCCACTGAAGCTTTCTTT. The chain couples TRBV5-1 to TRBJ1-1; D is undetermined. CDR1 and CDR2 from the germline V gene are SGHRS and YFSETQ. V lost 2 bases, J lost 4 bases, and 9 bases lay in between. This CDR3 has 13 amino acids.

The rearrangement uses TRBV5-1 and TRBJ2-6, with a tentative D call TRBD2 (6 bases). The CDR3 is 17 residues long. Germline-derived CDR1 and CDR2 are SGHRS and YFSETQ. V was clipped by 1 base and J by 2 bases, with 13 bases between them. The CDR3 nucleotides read TGCGCCAGCAGCTTGTCCGCCGGGACTCCTGGGGCCAACGTCCTGACTTTC. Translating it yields CASSLSAGTPGANVLTF.

For the CDR3, the DNA is TGTGCCAGCCTACTGTCTGGGGCCAACGTCCTGACTTTC. As protein: CASLLSGANVLTF. J is TRBJ2-6 and V is TRBV5-5; D is ambiguous. Trimming stripped 7 bases from V and 1 base from J, with 6 bases between. CDR3 length: 13 residues. Per the germline V gene, CDR1 is SGHKS and CDR2 is YYEKEE (reference sequence).

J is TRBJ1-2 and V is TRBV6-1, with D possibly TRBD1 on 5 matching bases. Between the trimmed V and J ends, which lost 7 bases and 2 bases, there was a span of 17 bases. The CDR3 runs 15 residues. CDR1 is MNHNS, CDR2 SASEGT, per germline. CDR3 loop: CASTMRDGRNYGYTF. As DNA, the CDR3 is TGTGCCAGCACGATGCGGGACGGCCGGAACTATGGCTACACCTTC.

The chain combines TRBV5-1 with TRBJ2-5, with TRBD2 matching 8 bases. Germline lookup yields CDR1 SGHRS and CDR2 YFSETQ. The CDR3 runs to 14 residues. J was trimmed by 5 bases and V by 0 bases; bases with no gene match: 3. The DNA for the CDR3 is TGCGCCAGCAGCTTGGACGGGAGGGTCGAGACCCAGTACTTC. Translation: CASSLDGRVETQYF.

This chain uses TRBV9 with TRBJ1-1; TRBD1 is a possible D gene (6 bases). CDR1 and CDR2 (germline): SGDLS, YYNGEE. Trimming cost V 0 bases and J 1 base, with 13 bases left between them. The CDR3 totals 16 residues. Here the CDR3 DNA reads TGTGCCAGCAGCGTAGGAGGGGGGGCAAGGAACACTGAAGCTTTCTTT. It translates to CASSVGGGARNTEAFF.

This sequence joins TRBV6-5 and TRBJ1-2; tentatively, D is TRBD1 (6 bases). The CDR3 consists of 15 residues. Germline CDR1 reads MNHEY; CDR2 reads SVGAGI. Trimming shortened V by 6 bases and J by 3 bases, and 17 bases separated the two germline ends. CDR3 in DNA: TGTGCCAGCAGCCCAACGATGACAGGATACTATGGCTACACCTTC. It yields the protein CASSPTMTGYYGYTF.

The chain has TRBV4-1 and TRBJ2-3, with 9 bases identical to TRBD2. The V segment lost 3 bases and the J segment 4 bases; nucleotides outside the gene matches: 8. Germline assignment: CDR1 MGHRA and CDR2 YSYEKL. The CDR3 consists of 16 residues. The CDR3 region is CASSHTAGGPSDTQYF. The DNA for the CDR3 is TGCGCCAGCAGCCATACGGCGGGGGGGCCCTCAGATACGCAGTATTTT.

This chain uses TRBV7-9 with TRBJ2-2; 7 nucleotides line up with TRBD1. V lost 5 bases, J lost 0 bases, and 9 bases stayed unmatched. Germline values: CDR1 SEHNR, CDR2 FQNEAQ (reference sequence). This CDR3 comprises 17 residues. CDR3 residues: CASSPSADRANTGELFF. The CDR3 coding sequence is TGTGCCAGCAGCCCTTCGGCCGACAGGGCGAACACCGGGGAGCTGTTTTTT.

The DNA of the CDR3 is TGCGCCAGCAGCTCGAGGGGACAGGGGGCCCTGGTGGCTGGGGCCAACGTCCTGACTTTC. Its protein product is CASSSRGQGALVAGANVLTF. The chain uses TRBV5-1 and TRBJ2-6; 12 bases are shared with TRBD1. There are 20 residues in the CDR3. Trimming cost V 3 bases and J 2 bases; bases outside gene matches: 12. The germline CDR1 and CDR2 sequences are SGHRS and YFSETQ.

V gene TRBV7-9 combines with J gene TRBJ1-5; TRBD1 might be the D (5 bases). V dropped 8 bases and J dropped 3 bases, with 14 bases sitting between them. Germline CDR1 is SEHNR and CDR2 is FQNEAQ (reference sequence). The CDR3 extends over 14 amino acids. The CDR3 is CASGHGGDNQPQHF. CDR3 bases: TGTGCCAGCGGACATGGGGGGGACAATCAGCCCCAGCATTTT.

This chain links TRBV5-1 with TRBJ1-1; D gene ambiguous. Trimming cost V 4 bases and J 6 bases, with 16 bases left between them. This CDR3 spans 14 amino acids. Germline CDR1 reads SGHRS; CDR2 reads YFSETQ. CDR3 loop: CASSPGIRGSEAFF. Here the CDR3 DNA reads TGCGCCAGCAGCCCCGGCATTCGAGGATCTGAAGCTTTCTTT.

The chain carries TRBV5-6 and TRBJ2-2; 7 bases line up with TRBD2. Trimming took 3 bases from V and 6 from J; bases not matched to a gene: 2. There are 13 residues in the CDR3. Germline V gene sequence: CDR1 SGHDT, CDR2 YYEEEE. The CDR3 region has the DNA TGTGCCAGCAGCTCCACTAGCGCCGGGGAGCTGTTTTTT. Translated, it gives CASSSTSAGELFF.

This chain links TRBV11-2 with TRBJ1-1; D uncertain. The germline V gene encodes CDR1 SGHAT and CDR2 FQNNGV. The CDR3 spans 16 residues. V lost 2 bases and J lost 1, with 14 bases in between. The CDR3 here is CASSLRFGEANTEAFF. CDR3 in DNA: TGTGCCAGCAGCTTAAGGTTCGGGGAGGCGAACACTGAAGCTTTCTTT.

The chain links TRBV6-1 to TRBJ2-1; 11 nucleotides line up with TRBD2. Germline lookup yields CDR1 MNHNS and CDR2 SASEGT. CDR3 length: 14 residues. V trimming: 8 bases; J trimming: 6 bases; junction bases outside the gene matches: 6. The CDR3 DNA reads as TGTGCCAGCCAGAGACTAGCGGGGAGCAATGAGCAGTTCTTC. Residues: CASQRLAGSNEQFF.

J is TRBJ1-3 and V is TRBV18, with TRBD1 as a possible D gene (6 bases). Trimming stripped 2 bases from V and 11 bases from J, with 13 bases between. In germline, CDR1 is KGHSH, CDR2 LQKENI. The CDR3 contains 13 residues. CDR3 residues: CASSPGRDMAIYF. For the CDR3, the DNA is TGTGCCAGCTCACCAGGTCGGGACATGGCCATATATTTT.

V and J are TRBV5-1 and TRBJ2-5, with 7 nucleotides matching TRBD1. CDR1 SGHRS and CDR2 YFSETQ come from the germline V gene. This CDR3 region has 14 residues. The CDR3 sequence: CACTGTEKRETQYF. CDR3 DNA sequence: TGCGCTTGCACCGGGACAGAAAAACGGGAGACCCAGTACTTC.

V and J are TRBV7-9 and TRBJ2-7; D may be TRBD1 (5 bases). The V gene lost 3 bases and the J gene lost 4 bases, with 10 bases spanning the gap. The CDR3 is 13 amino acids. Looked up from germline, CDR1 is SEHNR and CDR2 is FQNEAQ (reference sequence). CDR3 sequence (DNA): TGTGCCAGCAGCTTGCGGCAGGGTTACGAGCAGTACTTC. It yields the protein CASSLRQGYEQYF.

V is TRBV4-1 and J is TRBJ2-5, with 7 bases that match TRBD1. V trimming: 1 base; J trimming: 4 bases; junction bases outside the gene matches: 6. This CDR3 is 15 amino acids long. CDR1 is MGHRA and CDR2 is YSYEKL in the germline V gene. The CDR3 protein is CASSQVDRALETQYF. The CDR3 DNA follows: TGCGCCAGCAGCCAAGTAGACAGGGCATTAGAGACCCAGTACTTC.

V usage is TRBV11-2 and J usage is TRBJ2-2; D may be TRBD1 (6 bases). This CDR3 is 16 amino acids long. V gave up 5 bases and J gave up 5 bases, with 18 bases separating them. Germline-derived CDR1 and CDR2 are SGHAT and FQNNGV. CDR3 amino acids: CASSSLRTGRTGELFF. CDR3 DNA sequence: TGTGCCAGCAGCAGCTTACGCACAGGGCGGACCGGGGAGCTGTTTTTT.

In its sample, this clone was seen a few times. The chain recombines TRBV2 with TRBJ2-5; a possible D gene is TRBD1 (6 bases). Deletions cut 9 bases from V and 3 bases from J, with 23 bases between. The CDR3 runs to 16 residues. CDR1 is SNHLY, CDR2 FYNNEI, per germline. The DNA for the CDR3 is TGTGCCAGTAAAGCCACCCTCGGGGCAGGGGAAGAGACCCAGTACTTC. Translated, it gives CASKATLGAGEETQYF.